Below, 13 T cell receptor beta chains from the same sample are listed, as sequenced in a study of blood T cell repertoires in COVID-19. Measured with immunoSEQ multiplex PCR; TCRdb has only the in-frame clones, and not every one. This sample has roughly 220,000 clones; roughly 83% occur once, and the top ten carry about 1.3%. Sequencing was performed on PBMCs or T cells enriched from blood (not recorded which). The source is a middle-aged woman with acute COVID-19.

The J gene is TRBJ1-1, the V gene TRBV19; possibly TRBD1 for D (6 bases). Germline lookup yields CDR1 LNHDA and CDR2 SQIVND (reference sequence). This CDR3 has 12 residues. V was shortened by 6 bases and J by 4 bases, with 9 bases between the two germline ends. The CDR3 protein is CASRQGGTEAFF. DNA for the CDR3: TGTGCCAGTAGACAGGGCGGCACTGAAGCTTTCTTT.

The chain links TRBV7-3 to TRBJ2-3; 7 nucleotides agree with TRBD2. Germline CDR1 SGHTA, CDR2 FQGTGA. The CDR3 contains 16 residues. After removal of 2 bases from V and 1 base from J, the junction contained 6 bases not matched to a gene. CDR3: CASSLGAGAGTDTQYF. In nucleotides, the CDR3 is TGTGCCAGCAGCTTAGGGGCGGGAGCTGGCACAGATACGCAGTATTTT.

The chain has TRBV5-6 and TRBJ1-2, with 8 positions matching TRBD1. CDR3 length: 13 amino acids. Germline V gives CDR1 SGHDT, CDR2 YYEEEE. Unmatched junction bases numbered 4, after V lost 1 base and J lost 8 bases. CDR3 sequence: CASSLQGAKGYTF. The CDR3 DNA sequence: TGTGCCAGCAGCTTGCAGGGGGCGAAAGGCTACACCTTC.

The chain recombines TRBV24-1 with TRBJ2-2; D unresolved. V lost 0 bases and J 9 bases, leaving 13 bases between the germline ends. Germline values: CDR1 KGHDR, CDR2 SFDVKD. The CDR3 consists of 15 residues. DNA of the CDR3: TGTGCCACCAGTGATTTGGCAATGGGCCCCCGGGAGCTGTTTTTT. Its protein is CATSDLAMGPRELFF.

J is TRBJ1-3 and V is TRBV14; D may be TRBD1 (6 bases). Between the trimmed V and J ends, which lost 6 bases and 4 bases, there was a span of 19 bases. The CDR3 covers 16 residues. The germline V gene encodes CDR1 SGHDN and CDR2 FVKESK. The CDR3 protein is CASSPDRRRVGNTIYF. The CDR3 DNA is TGTGCCAGCAGTCCAGACAGGAGACGTGTGGGAAACACCATATATTTT.

The chain links TRBV6-5 to TRBJ2-3; D not certain. Trimming left V 7 bases short and J 4 bases short, with 15 bases between. The germline V gene encodes CDR1 MNHEY and CDR2 SVGAGI. This CDR3 comprises 14 residues. The CDR3 bases are TGTGCCAGCATGGAGCCCCCAATTTCAGATACGCAGTATTTT. This sequence encodes CASMEPPISDTQYF.

Many counts were recorded for this clone. Distinct nucleotide sequences in the sample also encode this CDR3. This sequence joins TRBV7-9 and TRBJ2-3; TRBD2 agrees at 11 bases. With 8 bases clipped from V and 0 bases from J, the junction kept 1 base outside the gene matches. The germline CDR1 and CDR2 sequences are SEHNR and FQNEAQ (reference sequence). The length of the CDR3 is 14 residues. The CDR3 region has the DNA TGTGCCAGCCTAGCGGGAGGTAGCACAGATACGCAGTATTTT. Its protein is CASLAGGSTDTQYF.

The V and J genes are TRBV28 and TRBJ1-5, with TRBD1 as a possible D gene (5 bases). Germline-derived CDR1 and CDR2 are MDHEN and SYDVKM. V gave up 8 bases and J gave up 5 bases, with 16 bases separating them. The CDR3 runs 14 residues. DNA for the CDR3: TGTGCCAGCGATCTGACAGAAAAACATCAGCCCCAGCATTTT. It is translated as CASDLTEKHQPQHF.

The rearrangement joins TRBV21-1 to TRBJ1-5; the DNA was not used to check the table's D call, TRBD1. TRBV21-1 is a pseudogene locus. This CDR3 spans 19 amino acids. This CDR3 is CASSKVGGLSSYDHQPQHF. The CDR3 bases are TGTGCCAGCAGCAAGGTAGGGGGATTATCTTCCTACGACCATCAGCCCCAGCATTTT.

The rearrangement joins TRBV28 to TRBJ1-4; D remains ambiguous. Germline loops: CDR1 MDHEN, CDR2 SYDVKM. The CDR3 is 15 amino acids. V was clipped by 10 bases and J by 8 bases, with 23 bases between them. Written as DNA, the CDR3 is TGTGCCACCGATGGTGGTTCTCAACGAGGGGAAAAACTGTTTTTT. Translated, it gives CATDGGSQRGEKLFF.

V gene TRBV3-1 (or the pseudogene TRBV3-2) combines with J gene TRBJ2-5; the match to TRBD2 covers 12 bases. The CDR3 spans 18 residues. Losses at the gene ends were 0 bases for V and 4 bases for J; bases not matched to a gene: 9. Germline V gene lookup returns CDR1 LGHDT and CDR2 YNNKEL (reference sequence). In nucleotides, the CDR3 is TGTGCCAGCAGCCAAGATCGATCTAGCGGGGGGGCTGGAGAGACCCAGTACTTC. Translation: CASSQDRSSGGAGETQYF.

V and J are TRBV11-2 and TRBJ2-7, with TRBD1 matching 7 bases. The CDR3 covers 14 residues. Germline CDR1 and CDR2: SGHAT and FQNNGV. V gave up 5 bases and J gave up 0 bases; unmatched junction bases: 4. This CDR3 reads CASSPDRNSYEQYF. The CDR3 DNA sequence: TGTGCCAGCAGCCCGGACAGGAACTCCTACGAGCAGTACTTC.

The V call is TRBV30, the J call TRBJ2-7; TRBD2 matches at 11 bases. Germline V gene data show CDR1 as GTSNPN and CDR2 as SVGIG (reference sequence). The length of the CDR3 is 14 residues. The junction had 8 bases not matched to a gene; V was cut back by 4 bases and J by 6 bases. In DNA, the CDR3 is TGTGCCTGGAAGGGACTAGCGGTCTGGGGCGAGCAGTACTTC. Residues: CAWKGLAVWGEQYF.